The present entry profiles one T cell receptor (beta chain) with its context. Its antigen is still unknown. The sample is drawn from a study of response to subunit inactivated influenza vaccine. Regarding the study as a whole: Every seasonal influenza vaccination brings in few new T cells, the authors suggested.

MiXCR, run by TCRdb on the RT-PCR reads, gives a single entry per CDR3 protein. The profile shows 710,000 or so distinct CDR3 sequences, 15% to 18% of them singletons. Trimming removed 2 bases from V and 5 bases from J, with 12 bases in between. Germline lookup yields CDR1 GTSNPN and CDR2 SVGIG (reference sequence). The CDR3 runs to 13 residues. The sample here was PBMCs from blood, taken less than 13 days after vaccination. The gene calls are TRBV30 and TRBJ1-2, with a tentative D call TRBD1 (6 bases). This TCR was recovered from a man between 50 and 59 years old who received an inactivated influenza vaccine. The CDR3 loop reads CAWSRDRPYGYTF. The CDR3 nucleotides read TGTGCCTGGAGTCGAGACAGGCCATATGGCTACACCTTC.